This TCR beta chain was captured in a study of shared clonotypes between healthy human individuals (dated by TCRdb to the early 2020s). The study in broad terms: The cohort comprised a couple of women and a few men aged 18 to 49 years. The study deeply sequenced blood TCR repertoires of five healthy adults to estimate repertoire size and the extent of clonotype sharing between individuals. Between about 0.8 and 9 billion PBMCs per donor were obtained by leukapheresis. Libraries were prepared and TCR repertoires were sequenced by different laboratories using diverse techniques, in order to increase sequencing depth and limit assay-specific biases. For each donor, CD4 naive and CD4 memory were each run on three plates, CD8 naive on two plates, and CD8 memory on one plate.

This clone was observed a handful of times. The antigen it binds to is not known. No much larger clonotype is one base removed from it; base qualities were not supplied. Unmatched junction bases come to 8, with V trimmed by 4 bases and J by 11 bases. Taken from cysteine to phenylalanine, the CDR3 has 13 residues. Only CDR3 DNA remains: 39 bases, in frame from the first base. Via the germline V gene (reference sequence), CDR1 is LNHDA and CDR2 SQIVND. The donors were healthy, HIV-negative adults who had no recently reported acute infections or vaccinations. Only Caucasian adults living in Nashville, Tennessee, USA were represented among the donors. CD4+ T cells were enriched by magnetic negative selection, after which naive cells were positively selected on CD45RA and the negative fraction was taken as the memory subset. Blood was collected by leukapheresis, and PBMCs were isolated by Ficoll-Histopaque density gradient centrifugation and then cryopreserved in liquid nitrogen vapor phase. Analytical flow cytometry was used to check the purity and quantity of each magnetically sorted T cell population. Each sorted fraction had its genomic DNA isolated and then quantified by UV absorbance on a Nanodrop 2000c.

Using the deep immunoSEQ assay, multiplex PCR amplified TCR CDR3 regions from genomic DNA. Genomic DNA extracted from each cell subset was distributed evenly over all wells of several immunoSEQ 96-well plates, and each plate served as one replicate. For sorted subsets, approximately 210 ng of genomic DNA, equivalent to 25,000 to 30,000 T cell genomes, went into each replicate PCR. The purified libraries were quantified using a Qubit 3.0 fluorometer, sized with a Bioanalyzer 2100, and then quantified again using the KAPA Library Quantification kit. A separate single-read 150-cycle Illumina NextSeq 550 flow cell was used to sequence each immunoSEQ 96-well plate. On the study's bioinformatics: The immunoSEQ output contained only junctional sequences without quality scores, so filtering could not match that applied to full-length reads. Sequences were annotated with PyIR, a Python wrapper for IgBLAST v1.9, and V/J genes and CDR3 were assigned using IMGT germline references. Reads with weak V/J assignments (E-value above 1e-6), missing CDR3, stop codons, out-of-frame junctions, or ambiguous translated residues were removed. V3J clonotypes were defined as sequences sharing an identical inferred V gene, J gene, and CDR3 amino acid sequence. The percentage overlap between two repertoires was calculated by dividing the number of shared unique clonotypes by the size of the smaller repertoire. Repertoire richness was assessed with RTK rarefaction, the Chao1 estimator, and Recon v2.1 estimates of unobserved clonotypes. Generation probabilities for all TCRbeta clonotypes obtained by the gDNA method from a few donors were computed using OLGA. Sourced from immuneACCESS, this table was stored by TCRdb with only in-frame sequences that have V and J called. A share of the clones is absent; for the studies checked, an unresolved V gene accounts for under half, and the remainder has no known explanation. The D gene and trimming were derived from the DNA, and the V and J assignments and clone size from that table. The sample has about 980,000 clones on record, 70% to 85% of them singletons. Roughly 1.5% of the sample belongs to the ten largest clones.

Broader findings and caveats from the paper: Incomplete sequencing was indicated by rarefaction of sorted-subset datasets, despite the large sequencing depth. Larger estimated clonotype richness was generally found for naive subsets than for memory subsets. Sampling was restricted to blood, and TCR repertoires in tissues likely differ from the TCR repertoires found in blood. Compared with non-shared clonotypes, the clonotypes found in all four sorted-subset donors had higher generation probabilities. Based on pairwise subsampling, the degree of clonotype sharing among donors was expected to be affected by sequencing depth. Sharing across a few donors was observed for approximately 4.6% of naive CD4, over 3% of naive CD8, 2.3% of memory CD4, and about 0.38% of memory CD8 clonotypes. Because the study included only a small number of donors, the genetic and exposure-history diversity represented was limited.

This receptor was obtained from a young man in good health. Recombination connected TRBV19 to TRBJ1-1, with 9 middle bases fitting TRBD1. The sequenced sample consisted of memory CD4+ T cells sorted from blood. This specimen's cell subset or site label, per the study, means: CD45RA-negative fraction. The CDR3 protein: CASSTGTGFGAFF. The nucleotide sequence reads as follows: TGTGCCAGTAGTACCGGGACAGGGTTTGGCGCTTTCTTT.